This T cell receptor (beta chain) was obtained from a study of CD8 T cells in ankylosing spondylitis. Study observations and caveats: Ankylosing spondylitis blood seemed to carry a telltale TCR beta motif made of several highly homologous variants. The authors found the disease-linked clones to be CD8+ and relatively rare in peripheral blood. It was reported that disease-linked clones were significantly enriched in matched ankylosing spondylitis synovial fluid.

This clonotype occurred a few times. Its specificity is unknown. The CDR3 has 14 residues. Trimming removed 1 base from V and 4 bases from J, with 13 bases in between. The germline V gene has CDR1 SQVTM and CDR2 ANQGSEA. The authors made TCR beta libraries by quantitative 5'-RACE with molecular barcodes. In TCRdb, the 5' RACE reads were re-called with MiXCR into one record per CDR3 protein. This table has some 840,000 distinct CDR3 sequences, around 11% appearing once. This sequence joins TRBV29-1 and TRBJ1-2, with D possibly being TRBD1 (5 bases). This receptor was identified in a male donor with ankylosing spondylitis. The sample taken for sequencing was blood, either unsorted or a sorted T cell fraction (not recorded which). CDR3 in DNA: TGCAGCGTTGAAGGGGGGGTAGATCTCTATGGCTACACCTTC. It specifies CSVEGGVDLYGYTF.